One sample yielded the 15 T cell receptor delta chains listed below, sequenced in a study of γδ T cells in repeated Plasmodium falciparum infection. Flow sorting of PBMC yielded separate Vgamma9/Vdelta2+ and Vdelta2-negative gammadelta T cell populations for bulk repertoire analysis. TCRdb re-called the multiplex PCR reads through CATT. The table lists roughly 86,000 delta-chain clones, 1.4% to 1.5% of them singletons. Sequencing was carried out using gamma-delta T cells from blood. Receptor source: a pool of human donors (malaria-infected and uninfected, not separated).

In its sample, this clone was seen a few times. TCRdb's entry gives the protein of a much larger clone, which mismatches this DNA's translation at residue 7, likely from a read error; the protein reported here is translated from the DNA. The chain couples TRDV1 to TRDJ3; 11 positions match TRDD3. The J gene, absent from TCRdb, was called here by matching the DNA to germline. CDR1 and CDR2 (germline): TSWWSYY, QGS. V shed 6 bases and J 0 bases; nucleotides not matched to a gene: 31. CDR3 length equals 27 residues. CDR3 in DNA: TGTGCTCTTGGAAGGGCTACTTTTAATTTCTGGGGGATACACGACAGTCACTCCTCCTGGGACACCCGACAGATGTTTTTC. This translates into CALGRATFNFWGIHDSHSSWDTRQMFF.

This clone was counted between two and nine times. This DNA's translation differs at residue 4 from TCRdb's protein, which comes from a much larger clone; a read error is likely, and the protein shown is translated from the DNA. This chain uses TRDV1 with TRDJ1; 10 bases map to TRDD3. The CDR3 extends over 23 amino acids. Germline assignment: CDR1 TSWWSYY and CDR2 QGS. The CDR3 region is CALVELEYWGIYKGPPGGDKLIF. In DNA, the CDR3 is TGTGCTCTTGTGGAACTTGAGTACTGGGGGATCTATAAGGGTCCTCCTGGCGGCGATAAACTCATCTTT.

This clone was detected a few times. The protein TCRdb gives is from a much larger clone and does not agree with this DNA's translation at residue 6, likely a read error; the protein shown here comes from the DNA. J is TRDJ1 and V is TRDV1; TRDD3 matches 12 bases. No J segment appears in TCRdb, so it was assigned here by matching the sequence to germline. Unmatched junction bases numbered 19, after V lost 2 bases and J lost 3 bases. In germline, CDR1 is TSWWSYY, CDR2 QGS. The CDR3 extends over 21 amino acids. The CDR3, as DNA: TGTGCTCTTGGGGAAGCTACGAACCGTTTTACTGGGGGATACATCGCCGATAAACTCATCTTT. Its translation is CALGEATNRFTGGYIADKLIF.

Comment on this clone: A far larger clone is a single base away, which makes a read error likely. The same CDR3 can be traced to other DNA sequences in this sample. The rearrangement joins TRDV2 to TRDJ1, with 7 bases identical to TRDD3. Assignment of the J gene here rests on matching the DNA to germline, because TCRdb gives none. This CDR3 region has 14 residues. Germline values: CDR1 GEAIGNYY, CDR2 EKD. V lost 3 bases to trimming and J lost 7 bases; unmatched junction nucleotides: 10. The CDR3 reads CACDATHPGGKLIF. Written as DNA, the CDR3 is TGTGCCTGTGACGCGACCCATCCTGGGGGTAAACTCATCTTT.

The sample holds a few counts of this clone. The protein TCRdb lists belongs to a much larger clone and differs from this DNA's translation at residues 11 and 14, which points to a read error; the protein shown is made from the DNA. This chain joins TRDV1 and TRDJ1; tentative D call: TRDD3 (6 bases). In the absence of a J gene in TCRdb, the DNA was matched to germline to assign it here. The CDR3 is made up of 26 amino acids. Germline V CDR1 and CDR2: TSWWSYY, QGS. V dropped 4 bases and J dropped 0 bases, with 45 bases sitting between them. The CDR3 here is CALGATPSWLPTGRFHRFYHTDKLIF. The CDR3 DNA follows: TGTGCTCTTGGGGCCACGCCTTCTTGGCTACCAACTGGGAGATTTCATCGATTTTATCACACCGATAAACTCATCTTT.

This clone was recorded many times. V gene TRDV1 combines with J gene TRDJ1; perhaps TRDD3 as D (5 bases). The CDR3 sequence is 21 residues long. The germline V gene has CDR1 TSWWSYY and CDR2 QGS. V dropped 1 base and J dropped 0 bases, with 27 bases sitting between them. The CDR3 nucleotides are TGTGCTCTTGGGGAACCATACGTAACGGGTACTACCCTTTCTTACACCGATAAACTCATCTTT. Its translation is CALGEPYVTGTTLSYTDKLIF.

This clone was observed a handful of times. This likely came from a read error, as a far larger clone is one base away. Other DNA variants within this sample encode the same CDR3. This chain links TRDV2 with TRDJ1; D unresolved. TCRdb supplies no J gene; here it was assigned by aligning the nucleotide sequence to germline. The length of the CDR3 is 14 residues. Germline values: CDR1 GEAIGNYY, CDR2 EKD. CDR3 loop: CACDTGSGTDKLIF. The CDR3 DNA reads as TGCGCCTGTGACACCGGGAGCGGCACCGATAAACTCATCTTT.

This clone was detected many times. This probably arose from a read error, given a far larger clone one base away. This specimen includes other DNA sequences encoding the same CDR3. CDR3 amino acids: CALGEVGGIPSYTDKLIF. The CDR3 DNA sequence: TGTGCTCTTGGGGAAGTAGGAGGGATCCCATCCTACACCGATAAACTCATCTTT. The chain joins TRDV1 to TRDJ1, with a weak D call TRDD3 (5 bases). V lost 2 bases and J 0 bases, leaving 19 bases between the germline ends. Germline CDR1 and CDR2: TSWWSYY and QGS. This CDR3 comprises 18 residues.

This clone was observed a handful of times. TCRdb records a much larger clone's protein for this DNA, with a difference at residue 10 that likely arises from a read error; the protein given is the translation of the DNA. Here the CDR3 reads CACDPLPTRMPTAKSWDTRQMFF. The CDR3, as DNA: TGTGCCTGTGACCCACTTCCTACGAGGATGCCCACAGCTAAGTCCTGGGACACCCGACAGATGTTTTTC. The genes are TRDV2 and TRDJ3, with TRDD2 identical over 8 bases. Unmatched junction bases numbered 22, after V lost 3 bases and J lost 1 base. The germline V gene encodes CDR1 GEAIGNYY and CDR2 EKD. This CDR3 is built from 23 residues.

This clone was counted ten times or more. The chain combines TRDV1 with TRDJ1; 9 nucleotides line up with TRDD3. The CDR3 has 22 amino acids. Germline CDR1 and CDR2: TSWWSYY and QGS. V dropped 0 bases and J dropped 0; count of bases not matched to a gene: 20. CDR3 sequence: CALGELGLPYFLGDSNTDKLIF. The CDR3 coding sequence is TGTGCTCTTGGGGAACTTGGCCTTCCTTATTTTCTGGGGGATTCGAACACCGATAAACTCATCTTT.

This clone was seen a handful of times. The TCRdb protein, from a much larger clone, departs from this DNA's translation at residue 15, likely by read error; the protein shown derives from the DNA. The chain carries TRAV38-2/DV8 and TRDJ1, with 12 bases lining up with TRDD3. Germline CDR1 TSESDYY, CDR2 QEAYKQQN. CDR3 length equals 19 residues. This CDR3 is CAYQRFLQVLGDTTVKLIF. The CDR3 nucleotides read TGTGCTTACCAACGGTTCCTACAGGTACTGGGGGATACTACCGTTAAACTCATCTTT.

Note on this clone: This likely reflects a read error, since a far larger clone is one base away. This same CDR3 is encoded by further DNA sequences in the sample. The CDR3 DNA sequence: TGTGCCTGTGACCCCGCATGGGCTCCTACAAGTCGGCAGCTGGGGGATAGAAAGCTCATCTTT. Translating it yields CACDPAWAPTSRQLGDRKLIF. The V gene was identified as TRDV2, while no J gene was called; the table's TRDD3 call for D was not verified on the DNA. CDR3 length equals 21 residues. Germline V gene data show CDR1 as GEAIGNYY and CDR2 as EKD.

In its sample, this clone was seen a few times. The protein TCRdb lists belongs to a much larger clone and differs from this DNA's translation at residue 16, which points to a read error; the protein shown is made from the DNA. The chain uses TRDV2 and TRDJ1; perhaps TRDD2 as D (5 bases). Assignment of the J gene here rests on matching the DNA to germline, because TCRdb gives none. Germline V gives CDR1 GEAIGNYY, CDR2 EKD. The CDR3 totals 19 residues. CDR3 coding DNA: TGTGCCTGTGGTAGCGCCCTTTCTTCCGAGGGACTCCCCACCGATGAACTCATCTTT. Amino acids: CACGSALSSEGLPTDELIF.

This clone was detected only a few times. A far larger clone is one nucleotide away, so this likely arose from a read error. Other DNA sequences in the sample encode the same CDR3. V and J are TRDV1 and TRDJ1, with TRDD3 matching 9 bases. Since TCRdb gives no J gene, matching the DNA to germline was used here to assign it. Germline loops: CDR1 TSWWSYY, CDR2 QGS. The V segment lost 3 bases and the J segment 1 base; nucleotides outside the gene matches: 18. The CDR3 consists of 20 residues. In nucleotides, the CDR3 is TGTGCTCTTGGGGAGCCCTTTTCCGACTACTGGGGGAGTCTCACCGATAAACTCATCTTT. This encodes CALGEPFSDYWGSLTDKLIF.

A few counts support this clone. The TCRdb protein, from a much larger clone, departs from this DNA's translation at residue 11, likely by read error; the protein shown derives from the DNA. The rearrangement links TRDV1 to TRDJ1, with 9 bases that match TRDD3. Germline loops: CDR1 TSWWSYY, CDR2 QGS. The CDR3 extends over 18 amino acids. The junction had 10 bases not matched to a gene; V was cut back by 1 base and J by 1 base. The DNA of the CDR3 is TGTGCTCTTGGGGAACATAAGTACTGGGGGACAAGCACCGATAAACTCATCTTT. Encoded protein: CALGEHKYWGTSTDKLIF.